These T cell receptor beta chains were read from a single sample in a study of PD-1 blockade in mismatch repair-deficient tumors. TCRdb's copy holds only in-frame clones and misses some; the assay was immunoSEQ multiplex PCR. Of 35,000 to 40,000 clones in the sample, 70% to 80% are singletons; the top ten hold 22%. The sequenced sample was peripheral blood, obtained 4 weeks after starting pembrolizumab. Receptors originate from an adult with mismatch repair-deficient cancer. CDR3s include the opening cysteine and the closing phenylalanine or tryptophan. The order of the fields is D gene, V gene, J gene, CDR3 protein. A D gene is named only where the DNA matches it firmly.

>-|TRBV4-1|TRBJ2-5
CASSHTGTRETQYF
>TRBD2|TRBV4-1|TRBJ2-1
CASSVAGGRGGEQFF
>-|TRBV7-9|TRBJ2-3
CASSSITTDTQYF
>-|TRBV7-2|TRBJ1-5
CASSLCGEGLVSNQPQHF
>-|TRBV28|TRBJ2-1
CASSSTPVWYNEQFF
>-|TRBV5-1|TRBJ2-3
CASSLEQSTDTQYF
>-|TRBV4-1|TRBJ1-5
CASSQEVWSNQPQHF
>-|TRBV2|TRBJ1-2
CASKIRDLYGYTF
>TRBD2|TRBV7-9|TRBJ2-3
CASSSGLAGTDTQYF
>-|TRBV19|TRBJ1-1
CASSLDTRGTEAFF
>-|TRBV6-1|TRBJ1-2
CASSEAGRANYGYTF
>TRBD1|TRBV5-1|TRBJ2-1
CASSLGTGNNEQFF